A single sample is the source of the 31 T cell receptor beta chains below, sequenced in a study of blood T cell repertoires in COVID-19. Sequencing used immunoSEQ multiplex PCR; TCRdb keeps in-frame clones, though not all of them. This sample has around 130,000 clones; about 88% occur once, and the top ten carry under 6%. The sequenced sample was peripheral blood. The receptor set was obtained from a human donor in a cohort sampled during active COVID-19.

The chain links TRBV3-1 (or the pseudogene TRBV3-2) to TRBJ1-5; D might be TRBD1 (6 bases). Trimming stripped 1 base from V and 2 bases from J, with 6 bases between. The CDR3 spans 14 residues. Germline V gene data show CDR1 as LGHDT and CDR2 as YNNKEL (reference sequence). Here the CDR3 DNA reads TGTGCCAGCAGCCAAGGGACAGGCAATCAGCCCCAGCATTTT. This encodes CASSQGTGNQPQHF.

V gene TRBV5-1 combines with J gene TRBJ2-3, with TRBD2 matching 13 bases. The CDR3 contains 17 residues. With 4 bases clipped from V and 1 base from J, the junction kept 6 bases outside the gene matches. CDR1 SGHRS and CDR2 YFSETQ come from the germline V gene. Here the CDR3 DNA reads TGCGCCAGCAGCCCGGGACTAGCGGGAACACGCACAGATACGCAGTATTTT. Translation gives CASSPGLAGTRTDTQYF.

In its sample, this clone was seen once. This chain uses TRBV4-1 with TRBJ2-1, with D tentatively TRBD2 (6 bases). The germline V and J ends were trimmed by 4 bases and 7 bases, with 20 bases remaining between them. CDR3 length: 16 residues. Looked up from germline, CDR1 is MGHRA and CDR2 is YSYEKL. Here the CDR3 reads CASSPLTWGAGNEQFF. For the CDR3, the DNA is TGCGCCAGCAGCCCTCTTACCTGGGGTGCGGGGAATGAGCAGTTCTTC.

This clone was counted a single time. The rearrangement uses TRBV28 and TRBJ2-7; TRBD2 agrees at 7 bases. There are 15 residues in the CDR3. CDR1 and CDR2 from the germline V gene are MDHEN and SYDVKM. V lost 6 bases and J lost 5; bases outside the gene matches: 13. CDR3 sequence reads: CASSPRGRVPHEQYF. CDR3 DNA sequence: TGTGCCAGCAGCCCACGGGGGAGGGTCCCCCACGAGCAGTACTTC.

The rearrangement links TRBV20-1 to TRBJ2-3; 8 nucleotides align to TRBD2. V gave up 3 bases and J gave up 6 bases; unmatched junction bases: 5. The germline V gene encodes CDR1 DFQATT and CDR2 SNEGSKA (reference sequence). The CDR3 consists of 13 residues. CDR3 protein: CSASPGGRDTQYF. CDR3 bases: TGCAGTGCTAGTCCGGGCGGGAGGGATACGCAGTATTTT.

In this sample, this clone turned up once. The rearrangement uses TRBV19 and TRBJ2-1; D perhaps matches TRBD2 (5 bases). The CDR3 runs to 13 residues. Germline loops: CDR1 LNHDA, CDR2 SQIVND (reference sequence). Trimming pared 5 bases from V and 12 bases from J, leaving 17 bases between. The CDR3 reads CASSPPTIPRQFF. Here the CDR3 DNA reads TGTGCCAGTAGTCCCCCGACTATCCCGAGGCAGTTCTTC.

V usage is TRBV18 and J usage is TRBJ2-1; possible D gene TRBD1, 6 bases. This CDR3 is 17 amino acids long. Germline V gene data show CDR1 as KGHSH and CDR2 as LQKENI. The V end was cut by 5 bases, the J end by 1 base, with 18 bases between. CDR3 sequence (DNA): TGTGCCAGCTCATTTGCGGTATTACAGGGTTCCTACAATGAGCAGTTCTTC. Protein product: CASSFAVLQGSYNEQFF.

The CDR3 loop reads CASSVGGYEQFF. DNA for the CDR3: TGTGCCAGCAGTGTAGGAGGGTATGAGCAGTTCTTC. The chain uses TRBV2 and TRBJ2-1, with D possibly matching TRBD2 (6 bases). This CDR3 is 12 amino acids long. The V gene lost 4 bases and the J gene lost 8 bases, with 9 bases spanning the gap. Germline V gene data show CDR1 as SNHLY and CDR2 as FYNNEI. Together with reference TRBV2 and TRBJ2-1, the CDR3 gives the full variable domain: EPEVTQTPSHQVTQMGQEVILRCVPISNHLYFYWYRQILGQKVEFLVSFYNNEISEKSEIFDDQFSVERPDGSNFTLKIRSTKLEDSAMYFCASSVGGYEQFFGPGTRLTVL.

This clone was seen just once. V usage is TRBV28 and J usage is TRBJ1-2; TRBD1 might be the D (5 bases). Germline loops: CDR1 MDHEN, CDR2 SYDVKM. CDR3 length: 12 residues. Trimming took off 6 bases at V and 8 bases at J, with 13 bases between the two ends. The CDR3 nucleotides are TGTGCCAGCAGGGTAGGGGTTCGCGGCTACACCTTC. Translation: CASRVGVRGYTF.

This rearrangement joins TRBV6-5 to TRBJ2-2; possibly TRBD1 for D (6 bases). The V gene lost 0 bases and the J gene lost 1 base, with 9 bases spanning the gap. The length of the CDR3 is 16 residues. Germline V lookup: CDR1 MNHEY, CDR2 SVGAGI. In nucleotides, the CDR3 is TGTGCCAGCAGTTACTCCGAGACAGGGAACACCGGGGAGCTGTTTTTT. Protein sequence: CASSYSETGNTGELFF.

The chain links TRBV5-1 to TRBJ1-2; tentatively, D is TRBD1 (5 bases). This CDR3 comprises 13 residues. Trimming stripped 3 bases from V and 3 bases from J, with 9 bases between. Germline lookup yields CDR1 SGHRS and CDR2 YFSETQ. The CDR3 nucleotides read TGCGCCAGCAGCTCCCTAGGGGACTATGGCTACACCTTC. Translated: CASSSLGDYGYTF.

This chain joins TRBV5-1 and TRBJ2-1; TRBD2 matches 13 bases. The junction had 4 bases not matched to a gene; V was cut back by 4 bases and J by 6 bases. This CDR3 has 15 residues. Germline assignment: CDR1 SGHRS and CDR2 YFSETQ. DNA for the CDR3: TGCGCCAGCAGCCGGACTAGCGGGAGTGGCAATGAGCAGTTCTTC. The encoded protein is CASSRTSGSGNEQFF. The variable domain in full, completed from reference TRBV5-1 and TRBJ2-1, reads KAGVTQTPRYLIKTRGQQVTLSCSPISGHRSVSWYQQTPGQGLQFLFEYFSETQRNKGNFPGRFSGRQFSNSRSEMNVSTLELGDSALYLCASSRTSGSGNEQFFGPGTRLTVL.

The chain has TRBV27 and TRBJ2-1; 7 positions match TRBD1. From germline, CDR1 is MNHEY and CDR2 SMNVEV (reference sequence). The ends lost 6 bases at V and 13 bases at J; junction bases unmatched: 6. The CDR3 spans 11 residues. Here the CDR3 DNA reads TGTGCCAGCAGGTTGGGGACAGATCAGTTCTTC. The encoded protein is CASRLGTDQFF.

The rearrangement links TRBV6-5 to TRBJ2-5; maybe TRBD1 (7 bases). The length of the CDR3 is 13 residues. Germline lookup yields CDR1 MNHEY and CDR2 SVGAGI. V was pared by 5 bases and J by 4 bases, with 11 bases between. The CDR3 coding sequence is TGTGCCAGCAGTCCCCAGGGGGGAGAGACCCAGTACTTC. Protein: CASSPQGGETQYF.

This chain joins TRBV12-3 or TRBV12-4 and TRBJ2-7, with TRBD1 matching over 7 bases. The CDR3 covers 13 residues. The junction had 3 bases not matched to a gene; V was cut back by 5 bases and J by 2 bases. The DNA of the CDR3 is TGTGCCAGCAGTAGGGACAGAGCCTACGAGCAGTACTTC. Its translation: CASSRDRAYEQYF.

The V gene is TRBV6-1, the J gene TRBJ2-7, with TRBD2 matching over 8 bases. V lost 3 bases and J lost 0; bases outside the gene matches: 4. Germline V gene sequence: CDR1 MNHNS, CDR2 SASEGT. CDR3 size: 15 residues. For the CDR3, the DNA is TGTGCCAGCAGTGAGTCGGGGGGGCACTCCTACGAGCAGTACTTC. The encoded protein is CASSESGGHSYEQYF.

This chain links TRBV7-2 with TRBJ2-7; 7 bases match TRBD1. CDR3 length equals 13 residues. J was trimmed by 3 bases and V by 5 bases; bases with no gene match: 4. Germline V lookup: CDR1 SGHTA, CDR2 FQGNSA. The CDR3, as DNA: TGTGCCAGCAGCACCGGGACAGACTACGAGCAGTACTTC. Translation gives CASSTGTDYEQYF.

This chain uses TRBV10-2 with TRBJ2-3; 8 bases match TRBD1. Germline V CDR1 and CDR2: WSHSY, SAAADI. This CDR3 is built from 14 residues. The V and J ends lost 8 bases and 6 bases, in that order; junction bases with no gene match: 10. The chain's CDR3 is CASSGRGLVDTQYF. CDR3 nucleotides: TGCGCCAGCTCCGGCAGGGGGCTGGTGGATACGCAGTATTTT.

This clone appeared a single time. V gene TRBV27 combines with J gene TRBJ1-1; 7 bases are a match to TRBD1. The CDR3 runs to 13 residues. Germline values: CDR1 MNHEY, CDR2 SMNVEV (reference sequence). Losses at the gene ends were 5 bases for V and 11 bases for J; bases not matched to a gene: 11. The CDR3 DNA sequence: TGTGCCAGCAGTCTCGGGAAGGGGGCATGGGCTTTCTTT. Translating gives CASSLGKGAWAFF.

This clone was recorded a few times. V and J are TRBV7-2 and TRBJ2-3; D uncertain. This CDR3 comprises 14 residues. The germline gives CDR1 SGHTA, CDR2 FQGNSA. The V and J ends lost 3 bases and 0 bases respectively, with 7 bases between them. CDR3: CASSFSSSTDTQYF. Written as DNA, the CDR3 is TGTGCCAGCAGCTTTTCTTCTAGCACAGATACGCAGTATTTT.

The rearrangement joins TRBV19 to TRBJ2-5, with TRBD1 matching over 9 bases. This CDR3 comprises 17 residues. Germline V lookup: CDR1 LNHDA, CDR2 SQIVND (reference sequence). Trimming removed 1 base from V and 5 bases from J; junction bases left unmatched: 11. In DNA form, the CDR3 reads TGTGCCAGTAGTATAGGACAGGACAGGGGCCGTGGGGAGACCCAGTACTTC. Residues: CASSIGQDRGRGETQYF.

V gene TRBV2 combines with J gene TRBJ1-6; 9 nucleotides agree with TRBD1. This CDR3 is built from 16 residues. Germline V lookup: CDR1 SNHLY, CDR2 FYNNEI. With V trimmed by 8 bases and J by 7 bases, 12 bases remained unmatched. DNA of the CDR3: TGTGCCAGCCGTACCCCGGGACAGGGAAAGAATTCACCCCTCCACTTT. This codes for CASRTPGQGKNSPLHF.

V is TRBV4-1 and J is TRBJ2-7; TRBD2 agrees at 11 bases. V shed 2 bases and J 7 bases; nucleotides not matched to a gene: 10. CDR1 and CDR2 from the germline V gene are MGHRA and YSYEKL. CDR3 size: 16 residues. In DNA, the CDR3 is TGCGCCAGCAGCCAATGGGTAGCGGGAGGGCCAAGTGAGCAGTACTTC. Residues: CASSQWVAGGPSEQYF.

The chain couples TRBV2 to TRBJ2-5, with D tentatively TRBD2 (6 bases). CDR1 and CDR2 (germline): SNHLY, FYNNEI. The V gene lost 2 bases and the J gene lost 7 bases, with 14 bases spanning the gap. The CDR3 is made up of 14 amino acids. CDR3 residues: CASSEYAGLTTQYF. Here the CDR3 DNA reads TGTGCCAGCAGTGAATATGCGGGGTTAACGACCCAGTACTTC.

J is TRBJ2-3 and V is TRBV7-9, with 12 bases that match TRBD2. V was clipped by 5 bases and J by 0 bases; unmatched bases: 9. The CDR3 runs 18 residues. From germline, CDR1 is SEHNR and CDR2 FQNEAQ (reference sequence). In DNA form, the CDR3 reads TGTGCCAGCAGCCGAACTAGCGGGGGGACCCTTAGCACAGATACGCAGTATTTT. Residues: CASSRTSGGTLSTDTQYF.

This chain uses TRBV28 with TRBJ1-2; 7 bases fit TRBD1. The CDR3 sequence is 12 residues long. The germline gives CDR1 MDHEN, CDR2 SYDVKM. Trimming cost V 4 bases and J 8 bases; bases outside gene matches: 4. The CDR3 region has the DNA TGTGCCAGCAGTTCCCCAGGGGGAGGCTACACCTTC. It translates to CASSSPGGGYTF.

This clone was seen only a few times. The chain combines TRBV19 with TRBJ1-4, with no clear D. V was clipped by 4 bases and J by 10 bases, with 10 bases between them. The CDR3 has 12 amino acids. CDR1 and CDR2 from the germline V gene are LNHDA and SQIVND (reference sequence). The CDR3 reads CASSTEVGKLFF. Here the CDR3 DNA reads TGTGCCAGTAGTACGGAGGTCGGAAAACTGTTTTTT. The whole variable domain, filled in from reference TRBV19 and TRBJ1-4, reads DGGITQSPKYLFRKEGQNVTLSCEQNLNHDAMYWYRQDPGQGLRLIYYSQIVNDFQKGDIAEGYSVSREKKESFPLTVTSAQKNPTAFYLCASSTEVGKLFFGSGTQLSVL.

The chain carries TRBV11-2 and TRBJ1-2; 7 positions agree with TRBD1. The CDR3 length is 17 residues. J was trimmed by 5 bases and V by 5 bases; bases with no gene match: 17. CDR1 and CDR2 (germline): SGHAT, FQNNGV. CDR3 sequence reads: CASSQRQGLALWYGYTF. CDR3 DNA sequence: TGTGCCAGCAGCCAACGACAGGGCCTAGCTCTATGGTATGGCTACACCTTC.

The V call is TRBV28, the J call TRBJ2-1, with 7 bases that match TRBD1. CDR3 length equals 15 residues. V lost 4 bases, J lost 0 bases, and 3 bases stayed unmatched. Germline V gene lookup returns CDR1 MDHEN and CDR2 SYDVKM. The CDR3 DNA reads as TGTGCCAGCAGTTCTGGACAGGTCTCCTACAATGAGCAGTTCTTC. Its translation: CASSSGQVSYNEQFF.

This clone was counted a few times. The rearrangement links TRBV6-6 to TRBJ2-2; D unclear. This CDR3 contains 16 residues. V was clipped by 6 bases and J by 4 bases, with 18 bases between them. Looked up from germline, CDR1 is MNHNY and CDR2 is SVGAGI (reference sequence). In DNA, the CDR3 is TGTGCCAGCAGCCGGATGGGCCCCCGTGGCACCGGGGAGCTGTTTTTT. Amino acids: CASSRMGPRGTGELFF.

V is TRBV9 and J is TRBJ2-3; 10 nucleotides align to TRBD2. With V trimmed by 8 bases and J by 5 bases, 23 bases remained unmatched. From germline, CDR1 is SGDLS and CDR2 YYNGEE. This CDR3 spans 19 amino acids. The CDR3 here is CARITIPGLAFITRDTQYF. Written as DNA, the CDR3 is TGTGCCAGGATTACAATCCCGGGACTAGCGTTCATCACAAGAGATACGCAGTATTTT.